Reported below is one TCR beta chain. Generated by immunoSEQ multiplex PCR, the TCRdb table keeps only in-frame clones and is missing some. The top ten clones hold over 0.25% of a sample with 91,000 or so clones, about 95% of them seen once. This sample stems from a study of technical replicates of blood from a handful of donors. This clonotype was obtained from a human donor in good health. Sequenced: T cells isolated from PBMCs.

The CDR3: CATSRGSGFGNEQFF. In nucleotides, the CDR3 is TGTGCCACCAGCAGAGGTTCAGGGTTTGGGAATGAGCAGTTCTTC. J is TRBJ2-1 and V is TRBV15, with D perhaps TRBD1 (5 bases). The CDR3 length is 15 residues. The ends were cut back, 1 base at V and 7 bases at J, with 14 bases in the middle. Germline V gene data show CDR1 as LNHNV and CDR2 as YYDKDF (reference sequence).